This T cell receptor beta chain was recorded in a study of blood T cell repertoires in COVID-19. For the study at large: The United States, Italy and Spain provided the acute and convalescent COVID-19 samples.

The V segment lost 10 bases and the J segment 1 base; nucleotides outside the gene matches: 7. The CDR3 is 15 amino acids. CDR1 is MDHEN, CDR2 SYDVKM, per germline. It was during active infection that Seattle patients were enrolled and then longitudinally followed. As handled by the study authors: It was from reference gene primer amplification that nucleated cell counts were estimated. Data came from immunoSEQ multiplex PCR; TCRdb stores just in-frame clones and leaves some out. The V and J calls and clone size come from that table; D and trimming were worked out from the DNA. In the table there are over 250,000 clones, over 70% of which are singletons.

The receptor comes from a woman in her 70s with COVID-19, enrolled during active disease. The sample consisted of peripheral blood. The chain couples TRBV28 to TRBJ2-3; 11 nucleotides line up with TRBD2. CDR3 sequence reads: CATSEGLAGTDTQYF. The CDR3 region has the DNA TGTGCCACTTCAGAGGGACTAGCGGGCACAGATACGCAGTATTTT.